The subject of this entry is one T cell receptor beta chain. Its antigen is currently unknown. Each CDR3 protein gets one entry after TCRdb re-called the RT-PCR reads with MiXCR. The sample includes around 160,000 distinct CDR3 sequences, roughly a tenth seen only once; the top ten take over 10%. These data are taken from a study of response to subunit inactivated influenza vaccine. The study, taken as a whole, reports: The authors suggested that every seasonal influenza vaccination recruits few new T cells.

Germline lookup yields CDR1 MNHEY and CDR2 SVGAGI. The CDR3 sequence is 13 residues long. The V end lost 0 bases, the J end lost 4 bases, and 6 bases lay between the germline ends. The J gene is TRBJ1-2, the V gene TRBV6-5, with unresolved D. The specimen comprised non-naive T cells sorted from PBMCs, sampled 45 days after vaccination. The receptor was derived from a man aged 45 to 65 who received an inactivated influenza vaccine. CDR3 residues: CASSYSNTYGYTF. As DNA, the CDR3 is TGTGCCAGCAGTTACTCCAACACCTATGGCTACACCTTC.